Sequencing of this TCR beta chain was carried out in a study of T and B cells in COVID-19 patients. Each TRB amplification used roughly 250-550 ng of genomic DNA from blood. Trimming pared 2 bases from V and 0 bases from J, leaving 20 bases between. This CDR3 has 19 residues. CDR1 is MNHNY and CDR2 is SVGAGI in the germline V gene (reference sequence). This clonotype was picked up a small number of times. BIOMED2 TRB-A/B primer pools were used in multiplex TRB PCR. TCRdb independently ran MiXCR on the multiplex PCR reads; one entry per CDR3 protein. There are more than 10,000 distinct CDR3 sequences in the sample; roughly 33% occur only once, and around 17% lies in the top ten.

This receptor was taken from a human donor with active COVID-19. Material: blood. The chain is built from TRBV6-6 and TRBJ2-1; D may match TRBD1 or TRBD2 (5 bases each). As DNA, the CDR3 is TGTGCCAGCAGTTACCGAGTCGGGGCATACAATAGCTCCTACAATGAGCAGTTCTTC. Translated, it gives CASSYRVGAYNSSYNEQFF.